These 17 T cell receptor beta chains were sequenced from one sample in a study of CD8 T cells in ankylosing spondylitis. TCRdb reprocessed the 5' RACE reads with MiXCR, giving one entry per CDR3 protein. The data hold around 330,000 distinct CDR3 sequences, with around 10% observed a single time. The sequencing input was blood, either unsorted or a sorted T cell fraction (not recorded which). The receptors shown here come from a female donor with ankylosing spondylitis or in good health (not recorded which).

This clonotype was observed many times. The gene calls are TRBV5-1 and TRBJ1-6; TRBD1 matches at 7 bases. V dropped 3 bases and J dropped 12; count of bases not matched to a gene: 6. Per the germline V gene, CDR1 is SGHRS and CDR2 is YFSETQ. This CDR3 region has 13 residues. The CDR3 is CASSSDRARPLHF. DNA of the CDR3: TGCGCCAGCAGCTCCGACAGGGCGAGACCCCTCCACTTT.

The gene calls are TRBV15 and TRBJ1-1; D is unclear. There are 14 residues in the CDR3. Trimming pared 5 bases from V and 4 bases from J, leaving 14 bases between. Germline V CDR1 and CDR2: LNHNV, YYDKDF (reference sequence). For the CDR3, the DNA is TGTGCCACCAGCGCTCGGAGGACGACCACTGAAGCTTTCTTT. The encoded protein is CATSARRTTTEAFF.

The gene calls are TRBV20-1 and TRBJ2-7, with a possible D match to TRBD1 (7 bases). The ends were cut back, 5 bases at V and 7 bases at J, with 18 bases in the middle. CDR3 length: 13 amino acids. The germline gives CDR1 DFQATT, CDR2 SNEGSKA (reference sequence). CDR3 coding DNA: TGCAGTGCTGGAGGGGGCAGGACGGGAGAGCAGTACTTC. The encoded protein is CSAGGGRTGEQYF.

This clonotype was counted at least ten times. This chain connects TRBV5-1 to TRBJ2-7; 7 bases are a match to TRBD1. CDR3 length: 13 residues. Germline trimming cut 3 bases from V and 1 base from J; bases unmatched to any gene: 1. The germline V gene encodes CDR1 SGHRS and CDR2 YFSETQ. This CDR3 reads CASSWGQSYEQYF. CDR3 nucleotides: TGCGCCAGCAGCTGGGGACAGTCCTACGAGCAGTACTTC.

The chain uses TRBV5-1 and TRBJ1-2; D is possibly TRBD1 (6 bases). V lost 0 bases and J lost 0, with 9 bases in between. The CDR3 loop spans 15 amino acids. Germline values: CDR1 SGHRS, CDR2 YFSETQ. This CDR3 reads CASSLEGGTNYGYTF. CDR3 sequence (DNA): TGCGCCAGCAGCTTGGAAGGGGGGACTAACTATGGCTACACCTTC.

This clonotype was seen at least ten times. V gene TRBV20-1 combines with J gene TRBJ2-2; 8 bases agree with TRBD1. Looked up from germline, CDR1 is DFQATT and CDR2 is SNEGSKA (reference sequence). Trimming took 6 bases from V and 5 from J; bases not matched to a gene: 8. This CDR3 region has 14 residues. The CDR3 spells CSAHGQGSTGELFF. The CDR3 DNA is TGCAGTGCCCACGGACAGGGAAGTACCGGGGAGCTGTTTTTT.

This clonotype came up many times. The rearrangement uses TRBV7-9 and TRBJ1-1; the D gene is possibly TRBD1 (5 bases). In germline, CDR1 is SEHNR, CDR2 FQNEAQ (reference sequence). V lost 5 bases, J lost 10 bases, and 17 bases lay in between. The CDR3 has 13 amino acids. CDR3 sequence: CASSITVGEGAFF. In DNA, the CDR3 is TGTGCCAGCAGCATCACGGTGGGGGAAGGAGCTTTCTTT.

The rearrangement links TRBV11-3 to TRBJ2-1, with D possibly TRBD2 on 6 matching bases. Trimming stripped 2 bases from V and 3 bases from J, with 8 bases between. CDR3 length equals 14 residues. Germline V gene sequence: CDR1 SGHNT, CDR2 YENEEA. CDR3 sequence (DNA): TGTGCCAGCAGCTTATCGGGGGACTACAATGAGCAGTTCTTC. Its protein product is CASSLSGDYNEQFF.

This clonotype was seen only a few times. V and J are TRBV7-2 and TRBJ1-5; no clear D. CDR3 size: 15 residues. CDR1 and CDR2 from the germline V gene are SGHTA and FQGNSA. Trimming shortened V by 0 bases and J by 3 bases, and 9 bases separated the two germline ends. This chain's CDR3 is CASSLAAEYNQPQHF. The CDR3 DNA reads TGTGCCAGCAGCTTAGCGGCGGAGTACAATCAGCCCCAGCATTTT.

This clonotype was detected many times. The CDR3 here is CATSGLSPGGEQFF. As DNA, the CDR3 is TGTGCCACCAGTGGCCTCTCACCGGGCGGTGAGCAGTTCTTC. V usage is TRBV24-1 and J usage is TRBJ2-1; D call uncertain. This CDR3 is 14 amino acids long. The V end lost 5 bases, the J end lost 9 bases, and 16 bases lay between the germline ends. CDR1 KGHDR and CDR2 SFDVKD come from the germline V gene.

This clonotype was observed at least ten times. The V gene is TRBV7-8, the J gene TRBJ2-7; 9 bases fit TRBD1. V dropped 2 bases and J dropped 5; count of bases not matched to a gene: 16. The germline V gene encodes CDR1 SGHVS and CDR2 FQNEAQ. CDR3 length: 18 residues. Here the CDR3 reads CASSLIFGGLGQGNEQYF. The CDR3 DNA reads TGTGCCAGCAGCTTAATCTTTGGAGGGCTCGGACAGGGGAACGAGCAGTACTTC. Filled out from reference TRBV7-8 and TRBJ2-7, the complete variable domain reads GAGVSQSPRYKVAKRGQDVALRCDPISGHVSLFWYQQALGQGPEFLTYFQNEAQLDKSGLPSDRFFAERPEGSVSTLKIQRTQQEDSAVYLCASSLIFGGLGQGNEQYFGPGTRLTVT.

This clonotype was observed a handful of times. CDR3 sequence: CASSQEVNTEAFF. The CDR3 nucleotides are TGTGCCAGCAGCCAAGAGGTTAACACTGAAGCTTTCTTT. This chain uses TRBV3-1 with TRBJ1-1; D gene uncertain. The germline gives CDR1 LGHDT, CDR2 YNNKEL (reference sequence). CDR3 length: 13 amino acids. Trimming pared 0 bases from V and 2 bases from J, leaving 4 bases between. The full variable domain, completed using reference TRBV3-1 and TRBJ1-1, is DTAVSQTPKYLVTQMGNDKSIKCEQNLGHDTMYWYKQDSKKFLKIMFSYNNKELIINETVPNRFSPKSPDKAHLNLHINSLELGDSAVYFCASSQEVNTEAFFGQGTRLTVV.

The chain combines TRBV27 with TRBJ2-5, with D maybe TRBD1 (6 bases). Trimming pared 5 bases from V and 2 bases from J, leaving 15 bases between. The germline gives CDR1 MNHEY, CDR2 SMNVEV (reference sequence). CDR3 size: 15 residues. The CDR3 DNA reads TGTGCCAGCAGTCCAAGTCCCGGACAGCAAGAGACCCAGTACTTC. This translates into CASSPSPGQQETQYF.

This clonotype has a count of ten or more. The chain combines TRBV6-2 or TRBV6-3 with TRBJ1-5; 9 bases agree with TRBD1. The length of the CDR3 is 16 residues. With V trimmed by 0 bases and J by 2 bases, 2 bases remained unmatched. Germline V gene sequence: CDR1 MNHEY, CDR2 SVGEGT. The CDR3 sequence: CASSYSDRGGNQPQHF. The DNA for the CDR3 is TGTGCCAGCAGTTACTCGGACAGGGGAGGCAATCAGCCCCAGCATTTT.

This clonotype appeared many times. The CDR3 spells CASSAGQGPYNEQFF. The CDR3 DNA follows: TGCGCCAGCAGCGCGGGACAGGGTCCCTACAATGAGCAGTTCTTC. The chain combines TRBV5-1 with TRBJ2-1; 9 bases fit TRBD1. With V trimmed by 4 bases and J by 2 bases, 4 bases remained unmatched. Germline CDR1 reads SGHRS; CDR2 reads YFSETQ. The CDR3 has 15 amino acids.

This clonotype turned up a few times. This chain uses TRBV28 with TRBJ2-7, with D perhaps TRBD1 or TRBD2 (5 bases each). V shed 1 base and J shed 2 bases, with 12 bases lying between them. In germline, CDR1 is MDHEN, CDR2 SYDVKM. CDR3 size: 15 residues. DNA for the CDR3: TGTGCCAGCAGTTTATCAGGGAGTAGGGCCTACGAGCAGTACTTC. This sequence encodes CASSLSGSRAYEQYF. The whole variable domain, remainder taken from reference TRBV28 and TRBJ2-7, is DVKVTQSSRYLVKRTGEKVFLECVQDMDHENMFWYRQDPGLGLRLIYFSYDVKMKEKGDIPEGYSVSREKKERFSLILESASTNQTSMYLCASSLSGSRAYEQYFGPGTRLTVT.

There are many counts of this clonotype. J is TRBJ2-7 and V is TRBV20-1, with D tentatively TRBD1 (5 bases). The V gene's germline CDR1 is DFQATT and CDR2 SNEGSKA (reference sequence). Trimming pared 0 bases from V and 4 bases from J, leaving 13 bases between. This CDR3 has 14 residues. DNA for the CDR3: TGCAGTGCTAGAGAGGTTGGGGCCGAGTACGAGCAGTACTTC. This encodes CSAREVGAEYEQYF.